This T cell receptor (beta chain) was documented in a study of T cell responses to AZD1222 COVID-19 vaccine. V was pared by 4 bases and J by 6 bases, with 12 bases between. This CDR3 contains 13 residues. Germline CDR1 and CDR2: LGHDT and YNNKEL (reference sequence). The protocol was immunoSEQ multiplex PCR, while the TCRdb copy is restricted to in-frame clones and leaves out a portion. The table lists around 150,000 clones, about four fifths of them singletons. This specimen was peripheral blood, taken on day 0 of AZD1222 vaccination. The TCR was taken from an adult in good health. This chain connects TRBV3-1 (or the pseudogene TRBV3-2) to TRBJ1-1; no firm D call. The CDR3 here is CASSRGKAAEAFF. CDR3 bases: TGTGCCAGCAGCCGAGGGAAGGCCGCTGAAGCTTTCTTT.